The subject of this entry is one T cell receptor beta chain. This clone was seen only a few times. The antigen it recognizes is unknown. The input lacks base qualities; no much larger clone sits a single base away. This sample was taken from a study of blood T cell repertoires in COVID-19 (dated by TCRdb to 2020 to 2022). General notes on the study: Collaborator samples came from the United States, Italy and Spain and covered acute and convalescent phases of COVID-19. The material from the prospective study consisted of cDNA or gDNA derived from T cells, B-cell-depleted T cells, or PBMCs. Samples were obtained from the ongoing ImmuneRACE study (first 160 participants) and from over a thousand subjects provided by 6 global collaborators. Sample metadata almost always included a de-identified subject ID, COVID-19 status, age in years and sex. The repertoires were released in a freely available public database intended as a resource for research on the immune response to SARS-CoV-2. Subjects who had been exposed to COVID-19, were actively infected with it, or had recovered from it provided the deeply sampled blood TCRbeta repertoires that made up the dataset. Where HLA class I and class II types were available, the types were taken from metadata supplied by the sample provider, not from assay-based typing. What the work shows at the level of the full study, not this receptor alone: The amount of clinical and demographic metadata varied by source and participant and was provided uncurated.

TCRbeta CDR3 regions were amplified from genomic DNA by means of the immunoSEQ Assay, a bias-controlled multiplex PCR. As for how the authors treated the data: The number of nucleated cells in each sample was estimated from the amplification of reference gene primers within the assay. To quantify the absolute abundance of each unique TCRbeta CDR3 rearrangement, sequence reads were collapsed and filtered. For each sample, productive Simpson clonality was calculated as the square root of Simpson's diversity index over productive rearrangements. Here the immuneACCESS table is served through TCRdb, limited to in-frame sequences with V and J called. Missing clones are a known gap in these copies; in checked studies unresolved V genes cover under half, and the rest lacks a known reason. Clone size and V and J calls were adopted from that table, with D and trimming inferred from the DNA. This sample is represented by approximately 66,000 clones; less than 75% of them were singletons. In total, the top ten clones hold around 21% of the sample.

Relative to germline, V is 5 bases shorter and J is 0 bases shorter, with 14 bases between their ends. From cysteine to phenylalanine, the CDR3 is 16 amino acids long. CDR3 DNA is the only sequence kept; it has 48 bases, read in frame from the first base. As encoded in the germline V gene, CDR1 is MGHRA while CDR2 is YSYEKL. Whole blood was collected in K2EDTA tubes by collaborating institutions according to the institutions' own protocols. For TCRbeta analysis, collaborators shipped samples as frozen whole blood, isolated PBMCs, or DNA extracted from either of those sample types. The sequence is built from TRBV4-1 and TRBJ1-3; TRBD1 is perhaps the D gene, given 5 matching bases. The sequencing sample was made of peripheral blood. The TCR comes from a man aged 55 to 70 with acute or convalescent COVID-19. For the CDR3, the sequence is CASSARQSSSGNTIYF. The DNA sequence is TGCGCCAGCAGCGCGCGACAGTCCAGCTCTGGAAACACCATATATTTT.